What follows are 26 T cell receptor beta chains derived from one specimen sequenced in a study of blood T cell repertoires in COVID-19. The repertoire was sequenced with immunoSEQ multiplex PCR; TCRdb's copy has only in-frame clones and lacks some. The sample gives 150,000 to 200,000 clones, about 81% of which show up once; approximately 10% is in the top ten. The sample was peripheral blood. The receptor source for this set is a human donor in a cohort sampled during active COVID-19.

The chain couples TRBV5-1 to TRBJ2-7; the D gene is possibly TRBD1 (5 bases). CDR3 length: 13 residues. Germline V lookup: CDR1 SGHRS, CDR2 YFSETQ. V gave up 4 bases and J gave up 7 bases, with 15 bases separating them. The CDR3 region is CASSLRQSGEQYF. DNA of the CDR3: TGCGCCAGCAGCCTCAGACAGTCTGGGGAGCAGTACTTC.

The chain has TRBV11-2 and TRBJ2-5; 10 bases align to TRBD1. CDR3 length: 14 amino acids. CDR1 is SGHAT and CDR2 is FQNNGV in the germline V gene. V gave up 7 bases and J gave up 5 bases; unmatched junction bases: 7. CDR3 protein: CASNGDRGGETQYF. In DNA, the CDR3 is TGTGCCAGCAATGGGGACAGGGGTGGCGAGACCCAGTACTTC. Combining the CDR3 with reference TRBV11-2 and TRBJ2-5 gives the whole variable domain EAGVAQSPRYKIIEKRQSVAFWCNPISGHATLYWYQQILGQGPKLLIQFQNNGVVDDSQLPKDRFSAERLKGVDSTLKIQPAKLEDSAVYLCASNGDRGGETQYFGPGTRLLVL.

The V call is TRBV12-3 or TRBV12-4, the J call TRBJ2-3, with 7 bases matching TRBD1. The CDR3 runs 13 residues. With V trimmed by 8 bases and J by 0 bases, 2 bases remained unmatched. Here the CDR3 reads CASGTASTDTQYF. The DNA of the CDR3 is TGTGCCAGCGGGACAGCTAGCACAGATACGCAGTATTTT.

The chain combines TRBV3-1 (or the pseudogene TRBV3-2) with TRBJ1-1; D uncertain. CDR1 is LGHDT, CDR2 YNNKEL, per germline (reference sequence). V shed 5 bases and J shed 1 base, with 11 bases lying between them. The CDR3 length is 14 residues. The CDR3, as DNA: TGTGCCAGCAGCGTAGCGACGGAGAACACTGAAGCTTTCTTT. Translation: CASSVATENTEAFF.

The chain couples TRBV4-3 to TRBJ2-7; unclear D gene. This CDR3 is 13 amino acids long. The V end lost 2 bases, the J end lost 0 bases, and 5 bases lay between the germline ends. Germline-derived CDR1 and CDR2 are LGHNA and YSLEER. CDR3 in DNA: TGCGCCAGCAGCCAATTAGTCTCCTACGAGCAGTACTTC. Protein sequence: CASSQLVSYEQYF.

The rearrangement joins TRBV27 to TRBJ2-7, with 7 bases that match TRBD1. Germline V gives CDR1 MNHEY, CDR2 SMNVEV (reference sequence). CDR3 size: 14 residues. The J segment lost 2 bases and the V segment lost 3 bases, leaving 4 bases of the junction unmatched. The CDR3 DNA reads as TGTGCCAGCAGTTTGGCACAGGGGACCTACGAGCAGTACTTC. Its protein is CASSLAQGTYEQYF.

This chain links TRBV2 with TRBJ2-5, with 11 positions matching TRBD2. Per the germline V gene, CDR1 is SNHLY and CDR2 is FYNNEI. V shed 6 bases, J shed 5 bases, and the junction held 5 bases outside the gene matches. This CDR3 contains 14 residues. CDR3 sequence: CASSGLAGRETQYF. In DNA, the CDR3 is TGTGCCAGCAGCGGACTAGCGGGTCGGGAGACCCAGTACTTC.

The chain links TRBV3-1 (or the pseudogene TRBV3-2) to TRBJ2-1, with 9 bases matching TRBD2. CDR1 is LGHDT and CDR2 is YNNKEL in the germline V gene (reference sequence). The trim removed 2 bases at V and 8 bases at J, leaving 10 bases unmatched. The CDR3 runs to 16 residues. The CDR3 is CASSQRTAGGLDEQFF. DNA of the CDR3: TGTGCCAGCAGCCAAAGAACGGCGGGAGGGCTCGATGAGCAGTTCTTC.

This chain links TRBV24-1 with TRBJ2-5; 7 bases are shared with TRBD1. J lost 1 base, V lost 0 bases, and 7 bases had no gene match. Germline V lookup: CDR1 KGHDR, CDR2 SFDVKD. This CDR3 is 17 amino acids long. As DNA, the CDR3 is TGTGCCACCAGTGATTTGCCGAGGACAGGTATCCAAGAGACCCAGTACTTC. This gives the protein CATSDLPRTGIQETQYF.

The rearrangement joins TRBV7-2 to TRBJ2-4, with D tentatively TRBD1 (6 bases). Germline V CDR1 and CDR2: SGHTA, FQGNSA. CDR3 length: 15 amino acids. The germline V and J ends were trimmed by 4 bases and 9 bases, with 19 bases remaining between them. DNA for the CDR3: TGTGCCAGCAGCTCACCGACAGGAGTGGGATGCATTCAGTACTTC. This translates into CASSSPTGVGCIQYF.

V is TRBV6-1 and J is TRBJ1-6, with a tentative D call TRBD1 (5 bases). The CDR3 is made up of 16 amino acids. Trimming left V 2 bases short and J 0 bases short, with 8 bases between. Germline CDR1 and CDR2: MNHNS and SASEGT. For the CDR3, the DNA is TGTGCCAGCAGTGAAAGGAGGGGCTCCTATAATTCACCCCTCCACTTT. Its protein product is CASSERRGSYNSPLHF.

V is TRBV7-2 and J is TRBJ2-1; TRBD2 matches 7 bases. J was trimmed by 2 bases and V by 3 bases; bases with no gene match: 7. Germline loops: CDR1 SGHTA, CDR2 FQGNSA. The CDR3 contains 16 residues. CDR3 nucleotides: TGTGCCAGCAGCTTCTCGAGCGGGATCCCCTACAATGAGCAGTTCTTC. As protein: CASSFSSGIPYNEQFF.

V gene TRBV11-2 combines with J gene TRBJ1-6; the match to TRBD1 covers 7 bases. The CDR3 is 17 amino acids. The trim removed 5 bases at V and 0 bases at J, leaving 7 bases unmatched. Germline CDR1 and CDR2: SGHAT and FQNNGV. CDR3 region: CASSPQDRSSYNSPLHF. DNA of the CDR3: TGTGCCAGCAGCCCCCAGGACAGGAGCTCCTATAATTCACCCCTCCACTTT. Based on the CDR3 plus reference TRBV11-2 and TRBJ1-6, the full variable domain is EAGVAQSPRYKIIEKRQSVAFWCNPISGHATLYWYQQILGQGPKLLIQFQNNGVVDDSQLPKDRFSAERLKGVDSTLKIQPAKLEDSAVYLCASSPQDRSSYNSPLHFGNGTRLTVT.

The chain links TRBV11-3 to TRBJ2-1; a weak D match, TRBD2 (5 bases). This CDR3 is 13 amino acids long. The germline CDR1 and CDR2 sequences are SGHNT and YENEEA. With 4 bases removed from V and 9 bases from J, the gap between germline ends came to 13 bases. The chain's CDR3 is CASSSTSSGEQFF. CDR3 bases: TGTGCCAGCAGCTCTACTAGTTCTGGTGAGCAGTTCTTC.

The V gene is TRBV19, the J gene TRBJ1-1, with a possible D match to TRBD1 (5 bases). Germline assignment: CDR1 LNHDA and CDR2 SQIVND (reference sequence). The CDR3 contains 12 residues. V shed 9 bases and J shed 7 bases, with 15 bases lying between them. The CDR3 DNA reads TGTGCCAGCTCTAAGGGGTTAGGTGAAGCTTTCTTT. Residues: CASSKGLGEAFF. Combining the CDR3 with reference TRBV19 and TRBJ1-1 gives the whole variable domain DGGITQSPKYLFRKEGQNVTLSCEQNLNHDAMYWYRQDPGQGLRLIYYSQIVNDFQKGDIAEGYSVSREKKESFPLTVTSAQKNPTAFYLCASSKGLGEAFFGQGTRLTVV.

This clone appeared a few times. The chain employs TRBV27 and TRBJ2-5; the D gene is possibly TRBD2 (5 bases). From germline, CDR1 is MNHEY and CDR2 SMNVEV (reference sequence). CDR3 size: 15 residues. Trimming removed 5 bases at V and 4 bases at J, with 17 bases between. Here the CDR3 DNA reads TGTGCCAGCAGTCGGTTGGGAGCAGAGGTAGAGACCCAGTACTTC. Translated: CASSRLGAEVETQYF.

This clone was seen a single time. CDR3 coding DNA: TGTGCCAGCAGTCGACAGGGATACACAGATACGCAGTATTTT. It specifies CASSRQGYTDTQYF. The chain links TRBV27 to TRBJ2-3, with 7 bases matching TRBD1. CDR3 length equals 14 residues. V shed 5 bases and J 2 bases; nucleotides not matched to a gene: 4. Germline values: CDR1 MNHEY, CDR2 SMNVEV (reference sequence).

The rearrangement uses TRBV18 and TRBJ1-4; no clear D gene. Germline CDR1 KGHSH, CDR2 LQKENI. Trimming cost V 4 bases and J 7 bases, with 13 bases left between them. This CDR3 has 14 amino acids. The CDR3 coding sequence is TGTGCCAGCTCACAAGTCGGCAGAGGTGAAAAACTGTTTTTT. Translating it yields CASSQVGRGEKLFF.

The chain employs TRBV4-3 and TRBJ1-1, with 7 bases that match TRBD1. This CDR3 has 15 amino acids. Losses at the gene ends were 4 bases for V and 1 base for J; bases not matched to a gene: 6. CDR1 and CDR2 from the germline V gene are LGHNA and YSLEER. The CDR3 nucleotides are TGCGCCAGCAGCCTATGGACAGGCAAGAACACTGAAGCTTTCTTT. Amino acids: CASSLWTGKNTEAFF.

For the CDR3, the DNA is TGTGCCAGCAGTTTCGGGACAGCCCGGAGCAGGTACGAGCAGTACTTC. It codes for CASSFGTARSRYEQYF. This chain links TRBV28 with TRBJ2-7; 7 bases match TRBD1. Germline CDR1 is MDHEN and CDR2 is SYDVKM. This CDR3 is built from 16 residues. Losses at the gene ends were 3 bases for V and 4 bases for J; bases not matched to a gene: 12.

Concerning this clone itself: Other DNA sequences within the sample encode an identical CDR3. The V gene is TRBV27, the J gene TRBJ1-2, with no clear D. Trimming removed 6 bases from V and 1 base from J, with 6 bases in between. The CDR3 runs 12 residues. The V gene's germline CDR1 is MNHEY and CDR2 SMNVEV (reference sequence). The CDR3 DNA is TGTGCCAGCAGACGAGATAACTATGGCTACACCTTC. Its protein is CASRRDNYGYTF.

The chain is built from TRBV6-5 and TRBJ2-1; D may be TRBD1 (5 bases). This CDR3 has 15 amino acids. Trimming cost V 5 bases and J 0 bases, with 11 bases left between them. Per the germline V gene, CDR1 is MNHEY and CDR2 is SVGAGI. The CDR3 protein is CASSPDSHSYNEQFF. CDR3 sequence (DNA): TGTGCCAGCAGTCCCGACAGCCACTCCTACAATGAGCAGTTCTTC.

This sequence joins TRBV19 and TRBJ2-7; D call uncertain. With 3 bases removed from V and 2 bases from J, the gap between germline ends came to 11 bases. The CDR3 consists of 14 residues. Germline CDR1 reads LNHDA; CDR2 reads SQIVND (reference sequence). The DNA for the CDR3 is TGTGCCAGTAGTATGCAGGTCGTTACCTACGAGCAGTACTTC. As protein: CASSMQVVTYEQYF.

The chain carries TRBV6-2 or TRBV6-3 and TRBJ2-4; D ambiguous. Trimming stripped 2 bases from V and 0 bases from J, with 8 bases between. Germline CDR1 is MNHEY and CDR2 is SVGEGT. The CDR3 consists of 15 residues. This chain's CDR3 is CASSYAALAKNIQYF. The CDR3 DNA reads TGTGCCAGCAGTTACGCAGCGCTAGCCAAAAACATTCAGTACTTC.

This chain links TRBV18 with TRBJ1-3; TRBD1 is a possible D gene (5 bases). From germline, CDR1 is KGHSH and CDR2 LQKENI. The CDR3 runs 18 residues. Trimming took 4 bases from V and 2 from J, leaving 21 bases between them. The CDR3 is CASSRNTARETPGNTIYF. The DNA for the CDR3 is TGTGCCAGCTCACGTAACACGGCCAGGGAAACACCTGGAAACACCATATATTTT.

The genes are TRBV2 and TRBJ2-3; possible D gene TRBD2, 6 bases. V lost 11 bases and J lost 3, with 24 bases in between. Per the germline V gene, CDR1 is SNHLY and CDR2 is FYNNEI. The CDR3 loop spans 16 amino acids. The CDR3 nucleotides are TGTGCCGTCTCGGGTAGGAGGGCGGGAAGGACAGATACGCAGTATTTT. This gives the protein CAVSGRRAGRTDTQYF.